This TCR beta chain appears in the sequencing data of a study of Graves' ophthalmopathy and Graves' hyperthyroidism. The sample holds many counts of this clonotype. Amplification of TCR beta CDR3 regions used RNA transcripts. HTBI primers were used in a first-round RT-PCR, which preceded a second-round multiplex PCR. TCRdb independently ran MiXCR on the multiplex PCR reads; one entry per CDR3 protein. The data contain roughly 1.1 million distinct CDR3 sequences, about two fifths of them seen just once; the ten biggest clones take up 11%. Germline V gives CDR1 SGHDN, CDR2 FVKESK. With 1 base removed from V and 4 bases from J, the gap between germline ends came to 10 bases. The CDR3 runs to 15 residues.

This chain links TRBV14 with TRBJ2-2; D gene uncertain. Material for sequencing was peripheral blood or thyroid tissue (not recorded which). This clonotype was sampled from an adult man with Graves' hyperthyroidism. In DNA, the CDR3 is TGTGCCAGCAGCCAAGGCCCGGGCGGCACCGGGGAGCTGTTTTTT. Residues: CASSQGPGGTGELFF. The full variable domain, with the rest looked up from reference TRBV14 and TRBJ2-2, is EAGVTQFPSHSVIEKGQTVTLRCDPISGHDNLYWYRRVMGKEIKFLLHFVKESKQDESGMPNNRFLAERTGGTYSTLKVQPAELEDSGVYFCASSQGPGGTGELFFGEGSRLTVL.